This TCR beta chain stems from a study of blood T cell repertoires in COVID-19. Study-level background: The United States, Italy and Spain were the sources of the acute and convalescent COVID-19 samples.

Trimming left V 7 bases short and J 8 bases short, with 18 bases between. The CDR3 totals 14 residues. Germline assignment: CDR1 MNHEY and CDR2 SMNVEV (reference sequence). Repertoires were generated with immunoSEQ multiplex PCR, while TCRdb's copy carries only in-frame clones and drops some. The sample consists of 250,000 to 400,000 clones, under 90% of them appearing once. The TCR was taken from a woman younger than 45 with COVID-19, enrolled during active disease. Source material: peripheral blood. The chain uses TRBV27 and TRBJ2-1, with a tentative D call TRBD2 (5 bases). CDR3 DNA sequence: TGTGCCAGCAAGCCGGGAATTTCCGGGGATGAGCAGTTCTTC. This translates into CASKPGISGDEQFF.